The 32 T cell receptor beta chains reported below all come from one sample, sequenced in a study of blood T cell repertoires in COVID-19. Some clones are missing from TCRdb's copy, which holds only in-frame ones; the method was immunoSEQ multiplex PCR. The table lists 35,000 to 45,000 clones, about 90% of them singletons. The specimen was peripheral blood. Receptors were obtained from a human donor in a cohort sampled during active COVID-19.

The chain joins TRBV27 to TRBJ2-4; weak D call: TRBD1 (6 bases). The CDR3 sequence is 15 residues long. The V gene lost 3 bases and the J gene lost 0 bases, with 9 bases spanning the gap. Germline V gene sequence: CDR1 MNHEY, CDR2 SMNVEV (reference sequence). The CDR3: CASSLGALAKNIQYF. The DNA for the CDR3 is TGTGCCAGCAGTTTGGGGGCCCTAGCCAAAAACATTCAGTACTTC.

The gene calls are TRBV7-9 and TRBJ1-1; no reliable D call. Germline lookup yields CDR1 SEHNR and CDR2 FQNEAQ (reference sequence). The V end was cut by 4 bases, the J end by 4 bases, with 10 bases between. This CDR3 is 13 amino acids long. CDR3 bases: TGTGCCAGCAGCTCTAGTTTGGGCACTGAAGCTTTCTTT. As protein: CASSSSLGTEAFF.

This clone was seen only once. V usage is TRBV28 and J usage is TRBJ1-6; D perhaps matches TRBD1 (6 bases). In germline, CDR1 is MDHEN, CDR2 SYDVKM. CDR3 length: 14 residues. V was shortened by 2 bases and J by 9 bases, with 11 bases between the two germline ends. CDR3: CASSLQGKSSPLHF. DNA of the CDR3: TGTGCCAGCAGTTTACAGGGGAAAAGTTCACCCCTCCACTTT. The variable domain in full, completed from reference TRBV28 and TRBJ1-6, reads DVKVTQSSRYLVKRTGEKVFLECVQDMDHENMFWYRQDPGLGLRLIYFSYDVKMKEKGDIPEGYSVSREKKERFSLILESASTNQTSMYLCASSLQGKSSPLHFGNGTRLTVT.

The V and J genes are TRBV5-1 and TRBJ2-2, with 7 bases aligning to TRBD2. Per germline, CDR1 SGHRS and CDR2 YFSETQ. The trim removed 2 bases at V and 6 bases at J, leaving 10 bases unmatched. This CDR3 is built from 16 residues. The CDR3 DNA reads as TGCGCCAGCAGCTTAAGACTAGCCAACCGCCCCGGGGAGCTGTTTTTT. As protein: CASSLRLANRPGELFF.

CDR3 DNA: TGTGCCATCAGCCGAGCAGGGACACGCCAGCCCCAGCATTTT. It yields the protein CAISRAGTRQPQHF. The genes are TRBV10-3 and TRBJ1-5, with a tentative D call TRBD1 (6 bases). The CDR3 is 14 amino acids. Germline-derived CDR1 and CDR2 are ENHRY and SYGVKD. The ends were cut back, 6 bases at V and 7 bases at J, with 16 bases in the middle.

The rearrangement joins TRBV6-4 to TRBJ2-3, with 9 nucleotides matching TRBD2. The CDR3 spans 15 residues. The V and J ends lost 7 bases and 1 base, in that order; junction bases with no gene match: 6. The germline gives CDR1 MRHNA, CDR2 SNTAGT. In nucleotides, the CDR3 is TGTGCCAGCATTGGACGACTAGCGGGCACAGATACGCAGTATTTT. Translated: CASIGRLAGTDTQYF.

This clone appeared a single time. The chain uses TRBV5-4 and TRBJ2-7; TRBD1 matches 8 bases. The junction had 4 bases not matched to a gene; V was cut back by 0 bases and J by 2 bases. There are 15 residues in the CDR3. Looked up from germline, CDR1 is SGHNT and CDR2 is YYREEE (reference sequence). The CDR3, as DNA: TGTGCCAGCAGCTTGGGGGCAGGGGGCACCTACGAGCAGTACTTC. Protein product: CASSLGAGGTYEQYF.

The V and J genes are TRBV7-9 and TRBJ2-7; D perhaps matches TRBD1 (8 bases). V shed 5 bases and J shed 4 bases, with 18 bases lying between them. The CDR3 consists of 15 residues. Germline V gene data show CDR1 as SEHNR and CDR2 as FQNEAQ (reference sequence). This CDR3 reads CASSPGQGLKYEQYF. The CDR3, as DNA: TGTGCCAGCAGCCCAGGACAGGGACTAAAGTACGAGCAGTACTTC.

The V and J genes are TRBV18 and TRBJ2-7, with D perhaps TRBD1 (5 bases). Trimming shortened V by 1 base and J by 3 bases, and 7 bases separated the two germline ends. The CDR3 consists of 13 residues. CDR1 is KGHSH and CDR2 is LQKENI in the germline V gene. The CDR3, as DNA: TGTGCCAGCTCACCACTAACAGGCTACGAGCAGTACTTC. Translating it yields CASSPLTGYEQYF. The entire variable domain, with the rest obtained from reference TRBV18 and TRBJ2-7, is as follows: NAGVMQNPRHLVRRRGQEARLRCSPMKGHSHVYWYRQLPEEGLKFMVYLQKENIIDESGMPKERFSAEFPKEGPSILRIQQVVRGDSAAYFCASSPLTGYEQYFGPGTRLTVT.

This chain connects TRBV23-1 to TRBJ2-7, with a weak D call TRBD1 (5 bases). TRBV23-1 is placed among ORFs of uncertain function. Deletions cut 0 bases from V and 3 bases from J, with 6 bases between. CDR3 size: 13 residues. CDR3 amino acids: CASSQSGHYEQYF. The CDR3, as DNA: TGCGCCAGCAGTCAATCGGGGCACTACGAGCAGTACTTC.

This chain uses TRBV27 with TRBJ2-1; D remains unclear. CDR3 length: 15 residues. V lost 0 bases to trimming and J lost 6 bases, with 12 bases between them. CDR1 and CDR2 (germline): MNHEY, SMNVEV (reference sequence). The CDR3 DNA reads as TGTGCCAGCAGTTTATCCCAATCTGGCGGCAATGAGCAGTTCTTC. The encoded protein is CASSLSQSGGNEQFF.

This clone was observed once. The rearrangement joins TRBV30 to TRBJ1-5, with a possible D match to TRBD1 (6 bases). V lost 0 bases to trimming and J lost 0 bases, with 9 bases between them. The CDR3 totals 15 residues. The germline CDR1 and CDR2 sequences are GTSNPN and SVGIG (reference sequence). The CDR3 spells CAWSVGGGSNQPQHF. The CDR3 DNA sequence: TGTGCCTGGAGTGTAGGGGGTGGTAGCAATCAGCCCCAGCATTTT. Supplemented by reference TRBV30 and TRBJ1-5, the full variable domain reads SQTIHQWPATLVQPVGSPLSLECTVEGTSNPNLYWYRQAAGRGLQLLFYSVGIGQISSEVPQNLSASRPQDRQFILSSKKLLLSDSGFYLCAWSVGGGSNQPQHFGDGTRLSIL.

The chain is built from TRBV5-1 and TRBJ2-5; TRBD1 agrees at 8 bases. Per germline, CDR1 SGHRS and CDR2 YFSETQ. This CDR3 has 14 residues. The ends lost 5 bases at V and 5 bases at J; junction bases unmatched: 8. The CDR3 bases are TGCGCCAGCAGTCAGGGGGCCGGCAAGGAGACCCAGTACTTC. Translation: CASSQGAGKETQYF.

This chain connects TRBV6-2 or TRBV6-3 to TRBJ2-5; 8 positions match TRBD2. The CDR3 has 15 amino acids. Trimming cost V 5 bases and J 7 bases; bases outside gene matches: 12. Looked up from germline, CDR1 is MNHEY and CDR2 is SVGEGT. Here the CDR3 reads CASSLGTSGLGTQYF. The CDR3 DNA follows: TGTGCCAGCAGTCTCGGAACTAGCGGCTTGGGGACCCAGTACTTC.

This chain joins TRBV28 and TRBJ1-3; perhaps TRBD1 as D (6 bases). The CDR3 covers 15 residues. V shed 8 bases and J shed 0 bases, with 14 bases lying between them. From germline, CDR1 is MDHEN and CDR2 SYDVKM. CDR3 protein: CASGPRGFSGNTIYF. CDR3 in DNA: TGTGCCAGCGGCCCCAGGGGTTTCTCTGGAAACACCATATATTTT.

This rearrangement joins TRBV28 to TRBJ1-1; D not certain. This CDR3 comprises 11 residues. V shed 7 bases and J shed 4 bases, with 7 bases lying between them. Germline lookup yields CDR1 MDHEN and CDR2 SYDVKM. The CDR3 reads CASTGSTEAFF. DNA of the CDR3: TGTGCCAGCACCGGGTCCACTGAAGCTTTCTTT.

The chain carries TRBV5-5 and TRBJ2-7; a weak D match, TRBD2 (5 bases). Germline-derived CDR1 and CDR2 are SGHKS and YYEKEE (reference sequence). This CDR3 has 13 amino acids. The V end was cut by 1 base, the J end by 1 base, with 6 bases between. The CDR3 sequence: CASSLRDSYEQYF. The CDR3 nucleotides read TGTGCCAGCAGCTTGCGGGATTCCTACGAGCAGTACTTC. Full variable domain (missing parts from reference TRBV5-5 and TRBJ2-7): DAGVTQSPTHLIKTRGQQVTLRCSPISGHKSVSWYQQVLGQGPQFIFQYYEKEERGRGNFPDRFSARQFPNYSSELNVNALLLGDSALYLCASSLRDSYEQYFGPGTRLTVT.

The rearrangement links TRBV9 to TRBJ2-2; the D gene is possibly TRBD1 (6 bases). The CDR3 has 18 residues. V was shortened by 4 bases and J by 2 bases, with 21 bases between the two germline ends. The germline gives CDR1 SGDLS, CDR2 YYNGEE. In DNA, the CDR3 is TGTGCCAGCAGCCCAGGGGCCTCAGGGGTGGCAAACACCGGGGAGCTGTTTTTT. Protein product: CASSPGASGVANTGELFF.

The rearrangement joins TRBV29-1 to TRBJ2-7, with 7 bases fitting TRBD1. V trimming: 4 bases; J trimming: 1 base; junction bases outside the gene matches: 7. The CDR3 covers 14 residues. Germline values: CDR1 SQVTM, CDR2 ANQGSEA. CDR3 protein: CSVVWDSKSYEQYF. In DNA, the CDR3 is TGCAGCGTTGTCTGGGACAGCAAATCCTACGAGCAGTACTTC.

This rearrangement joins TRBV18 to TRBJ2-1; D is perhaps TRBD2 (6 bases). Germline-derived CDR1 and CDR2 are KGHSH and LQKENI. With 5 bases removed from V and 4 bases from J, the gap between germline ends came to 15 bases. The CDR3 spans 15 residues. The CDR3 bases are TGTGCCAGCTCAGCCAACAGACGGGGGTACAATGAGCAGTTCTTC. It encodes CASSANRRGYNEQFF.

The genes are TRBV6-5 and TRBJ2-7; 11 nucleotides match TRBD2. Germline V gives CDR1 MNHEY, CDR2 SVGAGI. The ends lost 6 bases at V and 4 bases at J; junction bases unmatched: 5. The CDR3 is 14 amino acids. This chain's CDR3 is CASRKLAGVYEQYF. In DNA form, the CDR3 reads TGTGCCAGCAGAAAACTAGCGGGAGTTTACGAGCAGTACTTC.

The gene calls are TRBV18 and TRBJ2-2, with 10 bases matching TRBD1. V was pared by 0 bases and J by 7 bases, with 5 bases of the junction left unmatched. Germline V gene sequence: CDR1 KGHSH, CDR2 LQKENI. This CDR3 is built from 16 residues. The CDR3, as DNA: TGTGCCAGCTCACCACCCCTCGGGACAGGGGTCGGGGAGCTGTTTTTT. Translating it yields CASSPPLGTGVGELFF.

The rearrangement joins TRBV7-2 to TRBJ2-5, with 7 bases that match TRBD2. Germline V gene lookup returns CDR1 SGHTA and CDR2 FQGNSA. The CDR3 spans 15 residues. Losses at the gene ends were 1 base for V and 2 bases for J; bases not matched to a gene: 4. DNA for the CDR3: TGTGCCAGCAGCTTAGTGGGAGGGTTACAAGAGACCCAGTACTTC. Its protein is CASSLVGGLQETQYF.

DNA of the CDR3: TGTGCCAGCAGCTTAGAGGGGCAGGTGTCCTCACCCCTCCACTTT. Translating gives CASSLEGQVSSPLHF. V gene TRBV7-9 combines with J gene TRBJ1-6; D might be TRBD1 (5 bases). Germline lookup yields CDR1 SEHNR and CDR2 FQNEAQ (reference sequence). V was pared by 1 base and J by 10 bases, with 14 bases between. The CDR3 is 15 amino acids.

The genes are TRBV11-2 and TRBJ1-2; D unclear. Trimming cost V 2 bases and J 3 bases, with 13 bases left between them. This CDR3 contains 15 residues. Per the germline V gene, CDR1 is SGHAT and CDR2 is FQNNGV. CDR3 loop: CASSLNLRADYGYTF. The CDR3 nucleotides read TGTGCCAGCAGCTTAAATCTGCGGGCAGACTATGGCTACACCTTC.

This rearrangement joins TRBV6-6 to TRBJ2-6; weak D call: TRBD2 (6 bases). The CDR3 has 15 amino acids. CDR1 is MNHNY and CDR2 is SVGAGI in the germline V gene (reference sequence). Deletions cut 7 bases from V and 2 bases from J, with 12 bases between. The DNA for the CDR3 is TGTGCCAGCACCAATCGGGGGACTGGGGCCAACGTCCTGACTTTC. Protein: CASTNRGTGANVLTF.

This chain links TRBV19 with TRBJ2-5, with 13 bases lining up with TRBD2. Germline V gives CDR1 LNHDA, CDR2 SQIVND (reference sequence). The CDR3 contains 16 residues. V shed 3 bases, J shed 5 bases, and the junction held 6 bases outside the gene matches. CDR3 residues: CASSMGGLAGKETQYF. CDR3 coding DNA: TGTGCCAGTAGTATGGGGGGACTAGCGGGGAAGGAGACCCAGTACTTC.

This chain connects TRBV30 to TRBJ2-3, with 12 bases fitting TRBD1. With V trimmed by 4 bases and J by 9 bases, 17 bases remained unmatched. Germline values: CDR1 GTSNPN, CDR2 SVGIG (reference sequence). This CDR3 region has 17 residues. The CDR3 loop reads CAWTLSRDRGRRGTQYF. The CDR3 nucleotides read TGTGCCTGGACCCTCTCCCGGGACAGGGGGCGGCGTGGCACGCAGTATTTT.

This chain uses TRBV10-3 with TRBJ1-1; tentatively, D is TRBD1 (6 bases). Trimming stripped 6 bases from V and 1 base from J, with 12 bases between. The CDR3 has 14 amino acids. Germline CDR1 reads ENHRY; CDR2 reads SYGVKD. CDR3 in amino acids: CAIRDRLENTEAFF. Here the CDR3 DNA reads TGTGCCATCAGGGACAGACTGGAGAACACTGAAGCTTTCTTT.

The chain employs TRBV14 and TRBJ2-1, with D perhaps matching TRBD1 (6 bases). V lost 0 bases, J lost 2 bases, and 14 bases lay in between. Germline-derived CDR1 and CDR2 are SGHDN and FVKESK. The length of the CDR3 is 17 residues. CDR3 loop: CASSQELGGHPYNEQFF. DNA of the CDR3: TGTGCCAGCAGCCAAGAATTAGGGGGTCACCCCTACAATGAGCAGTTCTTC.

A single count supports this clone. This chain joins TRBV2 and TRBJ2-1, with 9 bases that match TRBD2. This CDR3 has 15 amino acids. Germline V lookup: CDR1 SNHLY, CDR2 FYNNEI. After removal of 2 bases from V and 7 bases from J, the junction contained 6 bases not matched to a gene. CDR3 sequence reads: CASSEKGLAMNEQFF. The CDR3 coding sequence is TGTGCCAGCAGTGAAAAGGGACTAGCTATGAATGAGCAGTTCTTC. The variable domain in full, with the rest retrieved from reference TRBV2 and TRBJ2-1, is EPEVTQTPSHQVTQMGQEVILRCVPISNHLYFYWYRQILGQKVEFLVSFYNNEISEKSEIFDDQFSVERPDGSNFTLKIRSTKLEDSAMYFCASSEKGLAMNEQFFGPGTRLTVL.

The V and J genes are TRBV6-2 or TRBV6-3 and TRBJ2-7; D gene uncertain. The CDR3 consists of 12 residues. Trimming took off 2 bases at V and 1 base at J, with 3 bases between the two ends. Per germline, CDR1 MNHEY and CDR2 SVGEGT. CDR3 protein: CASSYPSYEQYF. The CDR3 region has the DNA TGTGCCAGCAGTTACCCTTCCTACGAGCAGTACTTC.